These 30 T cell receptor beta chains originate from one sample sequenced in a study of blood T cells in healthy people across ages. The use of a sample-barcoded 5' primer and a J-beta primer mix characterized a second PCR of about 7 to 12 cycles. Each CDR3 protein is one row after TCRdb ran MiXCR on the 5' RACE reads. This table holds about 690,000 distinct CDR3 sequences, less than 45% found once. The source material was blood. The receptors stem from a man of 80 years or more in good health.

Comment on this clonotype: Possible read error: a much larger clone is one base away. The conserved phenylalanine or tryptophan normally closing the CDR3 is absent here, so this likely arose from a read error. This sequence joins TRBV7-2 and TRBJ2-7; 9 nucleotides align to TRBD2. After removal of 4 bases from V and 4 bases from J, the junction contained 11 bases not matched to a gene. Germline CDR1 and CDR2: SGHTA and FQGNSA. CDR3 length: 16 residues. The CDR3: CASSSSVGTSTYEQYL. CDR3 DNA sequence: TGTGCCAGCAGCTCAAGCGTAGGGACTAGCACTTACGAGCAGTACTTA.

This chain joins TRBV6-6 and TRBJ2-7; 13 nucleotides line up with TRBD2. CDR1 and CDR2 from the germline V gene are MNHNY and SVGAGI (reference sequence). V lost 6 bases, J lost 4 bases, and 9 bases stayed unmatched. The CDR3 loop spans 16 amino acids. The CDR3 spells CASRTGLAGVGYEQYF. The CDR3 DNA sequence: TGTGCCAGCAGAACCGGACTAGCGGGAGTGGGGTACGAGCAGTACTTC.

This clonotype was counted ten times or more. The CDR3: CASSPSRANVLTF. The CDR3 DNA sequence: TGTGCCAGCAGCCCCTCCAGGGCCAACGTCCTGACTTTC. This chain links TRBV7-2 with TRBJ2-6; D gene ambiguous. This CDR3 has 13 residues. CDR1 SGHTA and CDR2 FQGNSA come from the germline V gene. The germline V and J ends were trimmed by 5 bases and 5 bases, with 7 bases remaining between them.

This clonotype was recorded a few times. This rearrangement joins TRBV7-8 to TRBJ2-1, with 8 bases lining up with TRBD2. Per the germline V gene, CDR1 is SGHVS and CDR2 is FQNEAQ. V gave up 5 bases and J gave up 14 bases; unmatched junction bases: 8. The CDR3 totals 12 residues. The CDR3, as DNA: TGTGCCAGCAGCATGACTAGCGCCTGGGAGTTCTTC. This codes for CASSMTSAWEFF.

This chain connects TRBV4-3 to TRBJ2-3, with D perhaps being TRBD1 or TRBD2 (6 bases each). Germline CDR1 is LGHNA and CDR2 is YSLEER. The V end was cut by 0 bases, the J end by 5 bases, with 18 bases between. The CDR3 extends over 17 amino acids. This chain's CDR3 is CASSQDARGGVGDTQYF. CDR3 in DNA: TGCGCCAGCAGCCAAGACGCCAGGGGCGGGGTGGGAGATACGCAGTATTTT.

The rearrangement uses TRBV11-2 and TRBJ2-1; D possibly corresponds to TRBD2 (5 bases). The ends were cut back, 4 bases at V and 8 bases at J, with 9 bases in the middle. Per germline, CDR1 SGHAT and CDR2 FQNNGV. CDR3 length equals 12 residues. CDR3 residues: CASSSTRHEQFF. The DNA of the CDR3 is TGTGCCAGCAGCTCTACTAGACATGAGCAGTTCTTC. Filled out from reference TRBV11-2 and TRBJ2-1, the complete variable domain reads EAGVAQSPRYKIIEKRQSVAFWCNPISGHATLYWYQQILGQGPKLLIQFQNNGVVDDSQLPKDRFSAERLKGVDSTLKIQPAKLEDSAVYLCASSSTRHEQFFGPGTRLTVL.

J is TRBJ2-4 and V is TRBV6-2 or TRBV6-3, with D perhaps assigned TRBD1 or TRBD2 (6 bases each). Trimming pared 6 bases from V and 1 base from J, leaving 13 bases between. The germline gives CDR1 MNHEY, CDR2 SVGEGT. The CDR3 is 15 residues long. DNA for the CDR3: TGTGCCAGCAGCAGAAGGGGGGTCGCCAAAAACATTCAGTACTTC. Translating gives CASSRRGVAKNIQYF.

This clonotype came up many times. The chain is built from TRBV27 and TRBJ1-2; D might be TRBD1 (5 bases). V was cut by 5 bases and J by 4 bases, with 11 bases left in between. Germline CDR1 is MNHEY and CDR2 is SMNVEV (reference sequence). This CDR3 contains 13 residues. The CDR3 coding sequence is TGTGCCAGCAGTCCGGGGGTGAGCTATGGCTACACCTTC. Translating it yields CASSPGVSYGYTF.

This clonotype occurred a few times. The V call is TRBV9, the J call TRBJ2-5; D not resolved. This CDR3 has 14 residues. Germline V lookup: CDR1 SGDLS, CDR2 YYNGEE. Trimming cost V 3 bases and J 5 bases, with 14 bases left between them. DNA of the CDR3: TGTGCCAGCAGCGCGGGCTCTAGAGTCGAGACCCAGTACTTC. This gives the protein CASSAGSRVETQYF.

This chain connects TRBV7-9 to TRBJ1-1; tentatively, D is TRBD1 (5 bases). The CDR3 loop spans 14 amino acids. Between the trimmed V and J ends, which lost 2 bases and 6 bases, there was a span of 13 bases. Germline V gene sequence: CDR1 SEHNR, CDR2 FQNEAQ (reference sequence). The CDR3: CASSLTARASEAFF. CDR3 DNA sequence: TGTGCCAGCAGCTTAACAGCCAGGGCTTCTGAAGCTTTCTTT.

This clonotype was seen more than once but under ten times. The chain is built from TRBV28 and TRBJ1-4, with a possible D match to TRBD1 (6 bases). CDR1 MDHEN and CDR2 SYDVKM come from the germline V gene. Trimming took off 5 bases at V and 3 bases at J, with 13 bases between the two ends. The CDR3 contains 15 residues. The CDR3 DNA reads TGTGCCAGCAGTCTCAGGACAGCGGCTAATGAAAAACTGTTTTTT. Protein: CASSLRTAANEKLFF.

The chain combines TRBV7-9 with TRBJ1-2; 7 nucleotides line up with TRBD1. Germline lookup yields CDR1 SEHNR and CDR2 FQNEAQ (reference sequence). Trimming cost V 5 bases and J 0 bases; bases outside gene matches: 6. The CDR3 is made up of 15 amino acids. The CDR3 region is CASSPQGITNYGYTF. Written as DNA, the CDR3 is TGTGCCAGCAGCCCACAGGGGATAACTAACTATGGCTACACCTTC.

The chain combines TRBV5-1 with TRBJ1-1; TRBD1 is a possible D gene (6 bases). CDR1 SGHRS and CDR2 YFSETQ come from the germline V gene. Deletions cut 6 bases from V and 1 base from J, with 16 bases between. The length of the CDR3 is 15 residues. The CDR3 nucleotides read TGCGCCAGCATCCCCTATGCAGGGGCGAACACTGAAGCTTTCTTT. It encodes CASIPYAGANTEAFF. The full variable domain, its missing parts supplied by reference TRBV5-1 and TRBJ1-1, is KAGVTQTPRYLIKTRGQQVTLSCSPISGHRSVSWYQQTPGQGLQFLFEYFSETQRNKGNFPGRFSGRQFSNSRSEMNVSTLELGDSALYLCASIPYAGANTEAFFGQGTRLTVV.

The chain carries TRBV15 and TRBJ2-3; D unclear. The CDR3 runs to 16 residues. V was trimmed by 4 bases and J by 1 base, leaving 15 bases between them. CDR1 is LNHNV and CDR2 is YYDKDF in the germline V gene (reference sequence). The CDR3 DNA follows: TGTGCCACCAGCAACGACGGAATAGATGGCACAGATACGCAGTATTTT. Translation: CATSNDGIDGTDTQYF.

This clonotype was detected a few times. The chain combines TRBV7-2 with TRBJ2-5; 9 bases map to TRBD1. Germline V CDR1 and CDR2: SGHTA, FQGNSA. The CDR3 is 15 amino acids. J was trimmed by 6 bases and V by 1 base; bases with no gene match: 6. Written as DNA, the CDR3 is TGTGCCAGCAGCTTAGGCACAGGGGGCCGGCAGACCCAGTACTTC. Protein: CASSLGTGGRQTQYF.

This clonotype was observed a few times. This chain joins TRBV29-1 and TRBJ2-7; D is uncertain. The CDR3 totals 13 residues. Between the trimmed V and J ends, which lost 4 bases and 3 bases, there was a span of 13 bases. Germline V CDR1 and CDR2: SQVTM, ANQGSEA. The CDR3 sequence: CSVVVGYNYEQYF. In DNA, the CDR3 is TGCAGCGTTGTGGTCGGATATAACTACGAGCAGTACTTC.

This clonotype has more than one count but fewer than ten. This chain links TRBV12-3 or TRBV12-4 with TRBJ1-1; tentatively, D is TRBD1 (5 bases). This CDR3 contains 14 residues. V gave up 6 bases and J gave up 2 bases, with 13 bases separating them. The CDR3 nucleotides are TGTGCCAGCAGCGGGGAGACAGTAAACACTGAAGCTTTCTTT. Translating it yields CASSGETVNTEAFF.

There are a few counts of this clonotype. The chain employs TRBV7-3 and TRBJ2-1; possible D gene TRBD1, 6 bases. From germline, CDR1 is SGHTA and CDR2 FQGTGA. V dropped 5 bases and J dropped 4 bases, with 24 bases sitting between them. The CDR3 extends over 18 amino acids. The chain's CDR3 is CASSAPTGIGTRYNEQFF. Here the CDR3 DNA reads TGTGCCAGCAGCGCCCCCACAGGGATTGGTACAAGGTACAATGAGCAGTTCTTC.

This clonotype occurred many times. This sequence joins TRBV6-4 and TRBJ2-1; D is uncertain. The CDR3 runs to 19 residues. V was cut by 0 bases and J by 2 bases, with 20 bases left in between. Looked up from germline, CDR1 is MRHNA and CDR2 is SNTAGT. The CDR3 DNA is TGTGCCAGCAGTGACTCGGGCCAGTTTGAGACCTATGCCTACAATGAGCAGTTCTTC. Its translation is CASSDSGQFETYAYNEQFF.

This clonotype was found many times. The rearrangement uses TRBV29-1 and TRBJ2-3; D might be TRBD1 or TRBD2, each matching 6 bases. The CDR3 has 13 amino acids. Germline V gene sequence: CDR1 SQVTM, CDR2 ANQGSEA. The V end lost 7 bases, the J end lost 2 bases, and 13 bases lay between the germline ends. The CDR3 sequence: CSGVGGFTDTQYF. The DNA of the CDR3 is TGCAGCGGGGTGGGGGGCTTCACAGATACGCAGTATTTT.

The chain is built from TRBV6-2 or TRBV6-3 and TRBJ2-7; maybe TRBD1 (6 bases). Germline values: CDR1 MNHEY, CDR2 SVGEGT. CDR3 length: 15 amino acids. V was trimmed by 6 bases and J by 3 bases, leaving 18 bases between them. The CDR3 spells CASRNQPGQIYEQYF. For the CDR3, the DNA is TGTGCCAGCAGAAACCAACCCGGACAGATCTACGAGCAGTACTTC.

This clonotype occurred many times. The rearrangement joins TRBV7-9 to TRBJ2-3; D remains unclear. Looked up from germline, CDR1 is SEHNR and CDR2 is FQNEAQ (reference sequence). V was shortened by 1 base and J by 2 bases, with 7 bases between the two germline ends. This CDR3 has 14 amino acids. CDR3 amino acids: CASSLGTHTDTQYF. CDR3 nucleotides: TGTGCCAGCAGCTTAGGGACCCACACAGATACGCAGTATTTT.

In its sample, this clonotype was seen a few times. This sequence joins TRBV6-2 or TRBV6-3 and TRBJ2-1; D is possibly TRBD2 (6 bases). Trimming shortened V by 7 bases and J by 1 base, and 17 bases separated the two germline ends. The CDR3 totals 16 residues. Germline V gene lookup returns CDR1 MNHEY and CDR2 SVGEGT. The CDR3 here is CASILAPFPSYNEQFF. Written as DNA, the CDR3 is TGTGCCAGCATTCTAGCGCCCTTCCCTTCCTACAATGAGCAGTTCTTC.

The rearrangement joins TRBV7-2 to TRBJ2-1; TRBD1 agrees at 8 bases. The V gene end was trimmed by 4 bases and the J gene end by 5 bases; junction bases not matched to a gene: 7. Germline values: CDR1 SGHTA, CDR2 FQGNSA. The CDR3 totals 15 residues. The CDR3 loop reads CASSSDRGLDNEQFF. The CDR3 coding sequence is TGTGCCAGCAGCTCCGACAGGGGTCTCGACAATGAGCAGTTCTTC.

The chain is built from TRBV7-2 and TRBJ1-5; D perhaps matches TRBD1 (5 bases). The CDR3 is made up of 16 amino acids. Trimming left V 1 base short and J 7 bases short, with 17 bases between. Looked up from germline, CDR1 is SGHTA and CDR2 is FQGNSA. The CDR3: CASSLEVGGMVQPQHF. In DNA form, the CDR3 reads TGTGCCAGCAGCTTAGAAGTTGGGGGGATGGTACAGCCCCAGCATTTT.

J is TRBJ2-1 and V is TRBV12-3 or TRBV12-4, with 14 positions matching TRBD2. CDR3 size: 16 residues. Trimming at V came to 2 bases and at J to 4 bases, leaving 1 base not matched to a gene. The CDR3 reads CASSLRTSGRYNEQFF. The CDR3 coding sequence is TGTGCCAGCAGTTTAAGGACTAGCGGGAGGTACAATGAGCAGTTCTTC.

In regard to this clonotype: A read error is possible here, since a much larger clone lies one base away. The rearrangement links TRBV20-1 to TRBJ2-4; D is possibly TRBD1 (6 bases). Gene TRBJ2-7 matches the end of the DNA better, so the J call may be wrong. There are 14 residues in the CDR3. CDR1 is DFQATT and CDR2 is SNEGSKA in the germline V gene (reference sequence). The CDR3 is CSARATGTRNEQYF. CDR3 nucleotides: TGCAGTGCTAGAGCCACGGGGACACGCAACGAGCAGTACTTC.

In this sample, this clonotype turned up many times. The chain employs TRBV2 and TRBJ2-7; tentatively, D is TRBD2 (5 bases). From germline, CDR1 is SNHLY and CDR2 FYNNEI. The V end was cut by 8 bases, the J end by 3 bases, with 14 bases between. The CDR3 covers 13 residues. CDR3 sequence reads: CASSPGLSYEQYF. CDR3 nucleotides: TGTGCCAGCTCACCGGGATTAAGCTACGAGCAGTACTTC.

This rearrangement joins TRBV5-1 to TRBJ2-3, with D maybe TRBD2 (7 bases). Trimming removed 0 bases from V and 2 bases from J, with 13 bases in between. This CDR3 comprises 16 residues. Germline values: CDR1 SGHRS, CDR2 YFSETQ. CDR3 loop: CASSLVGGGPTDTQYF. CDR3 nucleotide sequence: TGCGCCAGCAGCTTGGTTGGGGGGGGCCCCACAGATACGCAGTATTTT.

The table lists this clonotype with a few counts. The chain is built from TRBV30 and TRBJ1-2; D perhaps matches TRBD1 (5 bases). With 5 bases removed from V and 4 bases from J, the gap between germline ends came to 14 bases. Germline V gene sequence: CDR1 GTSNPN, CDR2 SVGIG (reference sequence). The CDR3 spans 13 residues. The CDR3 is CAWDYGGTYGYTF. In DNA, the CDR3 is TGTGCCTGGGACTACGGGGGGACCTATGGCTACACCTTC.